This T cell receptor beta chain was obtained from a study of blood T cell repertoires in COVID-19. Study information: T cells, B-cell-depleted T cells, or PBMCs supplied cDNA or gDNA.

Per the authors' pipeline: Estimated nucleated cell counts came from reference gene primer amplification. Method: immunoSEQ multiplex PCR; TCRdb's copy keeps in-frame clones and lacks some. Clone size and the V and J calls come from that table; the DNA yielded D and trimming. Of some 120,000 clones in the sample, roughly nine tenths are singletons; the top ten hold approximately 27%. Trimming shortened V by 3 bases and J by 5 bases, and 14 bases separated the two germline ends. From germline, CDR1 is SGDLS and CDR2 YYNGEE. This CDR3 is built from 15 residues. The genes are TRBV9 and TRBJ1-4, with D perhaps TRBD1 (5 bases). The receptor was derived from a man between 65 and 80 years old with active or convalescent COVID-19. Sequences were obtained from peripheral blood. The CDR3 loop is CASSAAGGENEKLFF. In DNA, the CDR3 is TGTGCCAGCAGCGCAGCGGGGGGGGAGAATGAAAAACTGTTTTTT.